Each of the 19 T cell receptor beta chains below was sequenced from the same sample in a study of T cells in Graves' hyperthyroidism and ophthalmopathy. RNA transcripts yielded amplified TCR beta CDR3 regions. Using the HTBI primer set, a first-round RT-PCR was run on the TCR CDR3. From the multiplex PCR reads, TCRdb called clonotypes with MiXCR, one entry per CDR3 protein. The repertoire holds approximately 380,000 distinct CDR3 sequences, with about 18% as singletons. The sample was blood. Receptors were obtained from a woman aged 18 to 35 with Graves' hyperthyroidism.

In this sample, this clonotype turned up many times. The chain is built from TRBV20-1 and TRBJ1-5; D possibly corresponds to TRBD1 (6 bases). The length of the CDR3 is 15 residues. Per germline, CDR1 DFQATT and CDR2 SNEGSKA (reference sequence). Trimming pared 1 base from V and 7 bases from J, leaving 17 bases between. As DNA, the CDR3 is TGCAGTGCTAGAGCCCGCAGGGGAGGACGCCAGCCCCAGCATTTT. It yields the protein CSARARRGGRQPQHF.

This clonotype came up many times. The V gene is TRBV11-2, the J gene TRBJ1-2; TRBD1 matches at 7 bases. V shed 5 bases, J shed 2 bases, and the junction held 5 bases outside the gene matches. Germline CDR1 reads SGHAT; CDR2 reads FQNNGV. The CDR3 covers 14 residues. The CDR3 bases are TGTGCCAGCAGCGGCCTGACAGGGAACTATGGCTACACCTTC. This codes for CASSGLTGNYGYTF.

The rearrangement uses TRBV2 and TRBJ1-1; D remains unclear. CDR1 is SNHLY, CDR2 FYNNEI, per germline. This CDR3 contains 12 residues. Trimming cost V 5 bases and J 12 bases, with 16 bases left between them. The CDR3 loop reads CASSFGRSRTFF. The CDR3 DNA reads TGTGCCAGCAGTTTCGGACGGAGTAGGACTTTCTTT. Full variable domain (outside the CDR3, taken from reference TRBV2 and TRBJ1-1): EPEVTQTPSHQVTQMGQEVILRCVPISNHLYFYWYRQILGQKVEFLVSFYNNEISEKSEIFDDQFSVERPDGSNFTLKIRSTKLEDSAMYFCASSFGRSRTFFGQGTRLTVV.

The chain is built from TRBV12-3 or TRBV12-4 and TRBJ1-1; D is undetermined. The CDR3 consists of 14 residues. Trimming shortened V by 7 bases and J by 0 bases, and 12 bases separated the two germline ends. The CDR3 DNA is TGTGCCAGCACCGAATCCCGGGTGAACACTGAAGCTTTCTTT. Protein product: CASTESRVNTEAFF.

This clonotype was counted at least ten times. The chain uses TRBV4-1 and TRBJ1-2; no clear D gene. The V gene's germline CDR1 is MGHRA and CDR2 YSYEKL. V dropped 0 bases and J dropped 4 bases, with 6 bases sitting between them. The CDR3 spans 13 residues. The CDR3 loop is CASSQDYSYGYTF. The CDR3 nucleotides read TGCGCCAGCAGCCAAGATTATTCCTATGGCTACACCTTC.

Note on this clonotype: A much larger clone lies one base from this, so it may be a read error. V and J are TRBV20-1 and TRBJ1-2; D perhaps matches TRBD1 (5 bases). V was shortened by 0 bases and J by 7 bases, with 12 bases between the two germline ends. The CDR3 spans 13 residues. The germline V gene encodes CDR1 DFQATT and CDR2 SNEGSKA (reference sequence). The CDR3 protein is CSARDHTRGGYTF. The CDR3 nucleotides read TGCAGTGCTAGAGACCATACAAGGGGTGGCTACACCTTC.

The chain carries TRBV6-1 and TRBJ2-7, with no clear D. The CDR3 is made up of 15 amino acids. V lost 1 base and J lost 0, with 10 bases in between. Germline V gene sequence: CDR1 MNHNS, CDR2 SASEGT. The CDR3 DNA is TGTGCCAGCAGTGAAGTGGTGGCAGCCTCCTACGAGCAGTACTTC. This translates into CASSEVVAASYEQYF.

The table lists this clonotype with many counts. The chain combines TRBV10-3 with TRBJ1-2; 8 bases fit TRBD1. This CDR3 is built from 17 residues. J lost 0 bases, V lost 6 bases, and 12 bases had no gene match. Germline values: CDR1 ENHRY, CDR2 SYGVKD. CDR3 sequence (DNA): TGTGCCATCAGGGACCCGGGACAGGAGAAATCTAACTATGGCTACACCTTC. This encodes CAIRDPGQEKSNYGYTF.

This clonotype was seen ten or more times. This chain links TRBV6-1 with TRBJ2-5; 8 nucleotides match TRBD1. V lost 3 bases, J lost 5 bases, and 5 bases stayed unmatched. The CDR3 loop spans 14 amino acids. Germline V CDR1 and CDR2: MNHNS, SASEGT. CDR3 sequence (DNA): TGTGCCAGCAGTGACAGGGGGCATAAGGAGACCCAGTACTTC. This encodes CASSDRGHKETQYF.

This clonotype was recorded many times. This chain connects TRBV6-5 to TRBJ2-7; TRBD1 matches 9 bases. Per germline, CDR1 MNHEY and CDR2 SVGAGI. The CDR3 contains 15 residues. The junction had 0 bases not matched to a gene; V was cut back by 0 bases and J by 0 bases. Here the CDR3 DNA reads TGTGCCAGCAGTTACTCGACAGGGGGCTCCTACGAGCAGTACTTC. Translated: CASSYSTGGSYEQYF.

This clonotype showed up just a few times. The CDR3 protein is CASSMSRDTEAFF. In DNA, the CDR3 is TGTGCCAGCTCGATGTCCAGGGACACTGAAGCTTTCTTT. The rearrangement uses TRBV18 and TRBJ1-1, with TRBD1 as a possible D gene (5 bases). The CDR3 runs 13 residues. Germline values: CDR1 KGHSH, CDR2 LQKENI. V shed 6 bases and J shed 3 bases, with 11 bases lying between them.

The table lists this clonotype with many counts. The rearrangement joins TRBV6-1 to TRBJ2-5; 9 bases map to TRBD2. Germline assignment: CDR1 MNHNS and CDR2 SASEGT. The junction had 7 bases not matched to a gene; V was cut back by 6 bases and J by 5 bases. The CDR3 runs to 14 residues. Here the CDR3 DNA reads TGTGCCAGCAGAGGCGGGGGGGGGAGCGAGACCCAGTACTTC. This translates into CASRGGGGSETQYF.

About this clonotype: A read error may explain this, as a much larger clone is one base away. This chain connects TRBV20-1 to TRBJ2-7, with a possible D match to TRBD2 (5 bases). Germline values: CDR1 DFQATT, CDR2 SNEGSKA (reference sequence). The CDR3 is 13 amino acids. In nucleotides, the CDR3 is TGCAGTGCTGGACTGGAGAACTCCTACGGGCAGTACTTC. Protein product: CSAGLENSYGQYF.

This clonotype was detected ten times or more. The chain employs TRBV2 and TRBJ2-4, with D possibly called TRBD1 or TRBD2 (6 bases each). Trimming cost V 7 bases and J 6 bases, with 22 bases left between them. The CDR3 sequence is 16 residues long. The germline gives CDR1 SNHLY, CDR2 FYNNEI. CDR3 amino acids: CASTGWASRGLNIQYF. CDR3 DNA: TGTGCCAGCACCGGGTGGGCTAGCAGGGGACTAAACATTCAGTACTTC.

This clonotype appeared many times. V and J are TRBV7-9 and TRBJ1-2; 7 positions match TRBD1. CDR3 length: 14 amino acids. Trimming cost V 6 bases and J 4 bases; bases outside gene matches: 8. Germline CDR1 reads SEHNR; CDR2 reads FQNEAQ (reference sequence). The CDR3 DNA follows: TGTGCCAGCAGATCGACAGGGCTAGCCTATGGCTACACCTTC. This sequence encodes CASRSTGLAYGYTF.

This clonotype was observed at least ten times. The chain joins TRBV12-3 or TRBV12-4 to TRBJ1-5; weak D call: TRBD1 (5 bases). V was clipped by 5 bases and J by 11 bases, with 16 bases between them. This CDR3 is 13 amino acids long. In nucleotides, the CDR3 is TGTGCCAGCAGTCCGAGTGGGGGAGGGTCCCAGCATTTT. It specifies CASSPSGGGSQHF.

This rearrangement joins TRBV27 to TRBJ1-2, with TRBD1 as a possible D gene (5 bases). The CDR3 sequence is 14 residues long. V was clipped by 8 bases and J by 3 bases, with 16 bases between them. CDR1 is MNHEY, CDR2 SMNVEV, per germline (reference sequence). CDR3 protein: CASSLRGVDYGYTF. The CDR3 nucleotides read TGTGCCAGCTCCCTCCGGGGGGTAGACTATGGCTACACCTTC.

The chain recombines TRBV6-1 with TRBJ1-6, with D tentatively TRBD1 (6 bases). Germline CDR1 MNHNS, CDR2 SASEGT. CDR3 length equals 15 residues. V lost 6 bases to trimming and J lost 6 bases, with 15 bases between them. Here the CDR3 reads CASRFRDNRNSPLHF. Here the CDR3 DNA reads TGTGCCAGCAGATTCCGGGACAATCGTAATTCACCCCTCCACTTT.

This clonotype was recorded at least ten times. The chain links TRBV20-1 to TRBJ2-5; TRBD2 matches 7 bases. The CDR3 sequence is 14 residues long. With 2 bases clipped from V and 5 bases from J, the junction kept 8 bases outside the gene matches. Per the germline V gene, CDR1 is DFQATT and CDR2 is SNEGSKA (reference sequence). Written as DNA, the CDR3 is TGCAGTGCTAGAAGATTGAGCGGGGAGGAGACCCAGTACTTC. It translates to CSARRLSGEETQYF.